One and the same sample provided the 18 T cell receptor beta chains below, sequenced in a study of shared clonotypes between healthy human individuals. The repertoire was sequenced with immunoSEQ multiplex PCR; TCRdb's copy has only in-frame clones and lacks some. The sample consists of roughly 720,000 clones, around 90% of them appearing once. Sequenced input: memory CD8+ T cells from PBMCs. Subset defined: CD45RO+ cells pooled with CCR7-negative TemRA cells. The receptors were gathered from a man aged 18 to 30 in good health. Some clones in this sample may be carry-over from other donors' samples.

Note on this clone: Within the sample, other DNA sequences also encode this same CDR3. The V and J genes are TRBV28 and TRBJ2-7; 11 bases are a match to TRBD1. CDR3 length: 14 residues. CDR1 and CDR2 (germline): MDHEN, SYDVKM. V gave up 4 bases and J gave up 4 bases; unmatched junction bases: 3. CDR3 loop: CASSWTGGGYEQYF. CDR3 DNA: TGTGCCAGCAGTTGGACAGGGGGCGGGTACGAGCAGTACTTC.

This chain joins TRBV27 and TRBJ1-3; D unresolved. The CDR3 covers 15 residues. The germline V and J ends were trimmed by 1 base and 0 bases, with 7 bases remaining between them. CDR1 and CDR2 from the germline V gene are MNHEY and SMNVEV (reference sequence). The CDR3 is CASSLYLSSGNTIYF. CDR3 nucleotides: TGTGCCAGCAGTTTATATTTGAGCTCTGGAAACACCATATATTTT.

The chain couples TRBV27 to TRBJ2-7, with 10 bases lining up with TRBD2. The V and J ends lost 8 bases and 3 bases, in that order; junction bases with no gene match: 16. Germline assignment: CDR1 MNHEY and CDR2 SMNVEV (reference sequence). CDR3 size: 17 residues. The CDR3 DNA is TGTGCCAGCGCACCGGGACTAGCGAAGAAGACCTACTACGAGCAGTACTTC. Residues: CASAPGLAKKTYYEQYF.

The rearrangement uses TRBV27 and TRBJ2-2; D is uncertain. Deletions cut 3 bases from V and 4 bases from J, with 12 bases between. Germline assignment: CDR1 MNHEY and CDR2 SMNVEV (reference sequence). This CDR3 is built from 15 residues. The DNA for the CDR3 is TGTGCCAGCAGTTTGCCCCCCCTGGGCACCGGGGAGCTGTTTTTT. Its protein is CASSLPPLGTGELFF.

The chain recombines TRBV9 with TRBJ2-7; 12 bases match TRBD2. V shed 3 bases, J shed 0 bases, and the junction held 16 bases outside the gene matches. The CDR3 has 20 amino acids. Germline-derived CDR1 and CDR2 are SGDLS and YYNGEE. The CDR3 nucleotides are TGTGCCAGCAGCGCAGGGGAAGAGGGGACTAGCGGGCACCGCTCCTACGAGCAGTACTTC. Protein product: CASSAGEEGTSGHRSYEQYF. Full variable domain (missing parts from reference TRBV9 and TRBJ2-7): DSGVTQTPKHLITATGQRVTLRCSPRSGDLSVYWYQQSLDQGLQFLIQYYNGEERAKGNILERFSAQQFPDLHSELNLSSLELGDSALYFCASSAGEEGTSGHRSYEQYFGPGTRLTVT.

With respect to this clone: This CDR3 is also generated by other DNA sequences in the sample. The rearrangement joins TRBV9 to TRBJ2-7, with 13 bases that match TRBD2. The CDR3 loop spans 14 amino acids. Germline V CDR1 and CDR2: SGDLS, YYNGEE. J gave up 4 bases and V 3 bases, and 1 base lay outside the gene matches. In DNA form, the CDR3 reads TGTGCCAGCAGCGCGGGACTAGCGGGATACGAGCAGTACTTC. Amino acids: CASSAGLAGYEQYF.

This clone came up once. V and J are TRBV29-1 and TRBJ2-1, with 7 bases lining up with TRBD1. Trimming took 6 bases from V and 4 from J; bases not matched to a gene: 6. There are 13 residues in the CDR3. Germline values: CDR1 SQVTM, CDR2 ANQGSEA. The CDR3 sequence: CSVEGDSYNEQFF. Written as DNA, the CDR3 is TGCAGCGTAGAGGGGGACAGTTACAATGAGCAGTTCTTC.

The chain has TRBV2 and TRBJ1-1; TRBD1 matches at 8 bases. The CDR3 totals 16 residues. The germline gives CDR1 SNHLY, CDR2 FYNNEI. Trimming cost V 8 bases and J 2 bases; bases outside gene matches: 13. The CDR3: CASPERGRGPNTEAFF. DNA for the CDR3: TGTGCCAGCCCCGAGCGGGGCAGGGGGCCCAACACTGAAGCTTTCTTT.

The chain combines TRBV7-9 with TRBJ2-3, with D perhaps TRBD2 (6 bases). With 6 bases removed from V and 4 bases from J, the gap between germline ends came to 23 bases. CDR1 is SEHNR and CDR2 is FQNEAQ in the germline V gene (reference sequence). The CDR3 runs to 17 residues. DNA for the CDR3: TGTGCCAGCAGGAGACCAGAGCGGGTCAACTTTCCAGATACGCAGTATTTT. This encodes CASRRPERVNFPDTQYF.

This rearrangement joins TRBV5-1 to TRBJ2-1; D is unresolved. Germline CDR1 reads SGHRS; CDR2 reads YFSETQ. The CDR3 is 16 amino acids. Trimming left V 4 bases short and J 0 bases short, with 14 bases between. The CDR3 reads CASSPLRTRSYNEQFF. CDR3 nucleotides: TGCGCCAGCAGCCCCCTTCGGACCCGCTCCTACAATGAGCAGTTCTTC. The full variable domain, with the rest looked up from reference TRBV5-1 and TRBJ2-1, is KAGVTQTPRYLIKTRGQQVTLSCSPISGHRSVSWYQQTPGQGLQFLFEYFSETQRNKGNFPGRFSGRQFSNSRSEMNVSTLELGDSALYLCASSPLRTRSYNEQFFGPGTRLTVL.

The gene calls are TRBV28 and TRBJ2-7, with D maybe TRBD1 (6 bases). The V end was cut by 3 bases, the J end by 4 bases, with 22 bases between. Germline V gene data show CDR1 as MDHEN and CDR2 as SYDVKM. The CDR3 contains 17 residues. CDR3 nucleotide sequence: TGTGCCAGCAGTTTCGATTTCGCAGGGGAATTCTATTACGAGCAGTACTTC. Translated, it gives CASSFDFAGEFYYEQYF. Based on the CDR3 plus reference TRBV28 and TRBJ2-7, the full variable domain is DVKVTQSSRYLVKRTGEKVFLECVQDMDHENMFWYRQDPGLGLRLIYFSYDVKMKEKGDIPEGYSVSREKKERFSLILESASTNQTSMYLCASSFDFAGEFYYEQYFGPGTRLTVT.

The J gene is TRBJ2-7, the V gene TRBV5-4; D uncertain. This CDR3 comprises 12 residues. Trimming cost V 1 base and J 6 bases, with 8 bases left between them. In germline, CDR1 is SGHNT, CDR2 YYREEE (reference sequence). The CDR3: CASSLSTGEQYF. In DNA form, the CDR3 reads TGTGCCAGCAGCTTGAGTACCGGCGAGCAGTACTTC.

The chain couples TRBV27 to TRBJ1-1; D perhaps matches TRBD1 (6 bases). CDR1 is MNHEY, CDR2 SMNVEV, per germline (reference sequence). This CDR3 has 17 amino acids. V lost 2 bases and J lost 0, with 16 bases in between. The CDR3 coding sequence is TGTGCCAGCAGTTTACCCGGGACACACACCGTGAACACTGAAGCTTTCTTT. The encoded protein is CASSLPGTHTVNTEAFF.

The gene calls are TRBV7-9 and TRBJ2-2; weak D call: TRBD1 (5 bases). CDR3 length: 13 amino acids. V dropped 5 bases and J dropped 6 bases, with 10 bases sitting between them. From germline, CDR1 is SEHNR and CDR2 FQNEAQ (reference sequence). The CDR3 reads CASSGRVPGELFF. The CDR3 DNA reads TGTGCCAGCAGCGGCAGGGTTCCCGGGGAGCTGTTTTTT.

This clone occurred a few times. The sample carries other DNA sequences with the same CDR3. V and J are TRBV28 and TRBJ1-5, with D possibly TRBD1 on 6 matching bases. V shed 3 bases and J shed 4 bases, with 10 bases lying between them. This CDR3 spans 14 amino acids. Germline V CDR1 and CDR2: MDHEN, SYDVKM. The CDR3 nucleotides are TGTGCCAGCAGTTTCCAGGGGTGGAATCAGCCCCAGCATTTT. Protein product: CASSFQGWNQPQHF.

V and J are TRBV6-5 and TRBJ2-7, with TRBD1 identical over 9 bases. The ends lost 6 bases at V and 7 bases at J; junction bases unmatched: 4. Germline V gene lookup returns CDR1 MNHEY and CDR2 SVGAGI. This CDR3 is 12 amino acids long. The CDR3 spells CASRGTGFEQYF. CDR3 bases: TGTGCCAGCAGGGGGACAGGGTTTGAGCAGTACTTC.

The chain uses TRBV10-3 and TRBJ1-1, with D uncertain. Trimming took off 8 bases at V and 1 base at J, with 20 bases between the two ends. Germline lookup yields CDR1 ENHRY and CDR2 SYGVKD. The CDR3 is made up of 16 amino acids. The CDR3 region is CAISNPVDLGNTEAFF. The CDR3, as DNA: TGTGCCATCTCGAACCCGGTAGATCTTGGGAACACTGAAGCTTTCTTT.

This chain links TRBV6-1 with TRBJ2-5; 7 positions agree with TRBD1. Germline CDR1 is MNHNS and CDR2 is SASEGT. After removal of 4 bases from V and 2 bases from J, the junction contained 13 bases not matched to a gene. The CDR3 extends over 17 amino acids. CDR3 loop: CASSVRTGQRNQETQYF. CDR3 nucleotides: TGTGCCAGCAGTGTCCGGACAGGCCAGCGCAATCAAGAGACCCAGTACTTC.